These T cell receptor beta chains were read from a single sample in a study of blood T cell repertoires in COVID-19. This table comes from immunoSEQ multiplex PCR, and its TCRdb copy is limited to in-frame clones, with some not included. The repertoire includes approximately 210,000 clones, roughly four fifths of them detected once, and about 12% sits in the top ten. Sequencing was performed on PBMCs or T cells enriched from blood (not recorded which). These receptors all come from a man aged 35 to 55 who had recovered from COVID-19. Both conserved end residues are part of each CDR3. A D gene is named only where the DNA matches it firmly. The size entry is marked missing in some rows and otherwise reads once, few, many or a size class.

>.|TRBV19|.|TRBJ1-1
TGTGCCAGTAGTCAACCGGGGAACACTGAAGCTTTCTTT
CASSQPGNTEAFF
>TRBD2|TRBV4-2|once|TRBJ2-7
TGTGCCAGCTCACGAGGGGTACGACTAGCGGACTACGAGCAGTACTTC
CASSRGVRLADYEQYF
>.|TRBV5-4|.|TRBJ2-2
TGTGCCAGCAGCTTGCGGAGGGAGAACACCGGGGAGCTGTTTTTT
CASSLRRENTGELFF
>TRBD1|TRBV18|many|TRBJ1-1
TGTGCCAGCTCGGAAGCAGGGGGAAACACTGAAGCTTTCTTT
CASSEAGGNTEAFF
>.|TRBV5-6|.|TRBJ2-3
TGTGCCAGCAGCTCTTCGGGTTGGGGCACAGATACGCAGTATTTT
CASSSSGWGTDTQYF
>TRBD2|TRBV19|.|TRBJ2-1
TGTGCCAGTAGTAGCCCCCGGACTAGCGGCTACAATGAGCAGTTCTTC
CASSSPRTSGYNEQFF
>.|TRBV14|.|TRBJ1-2
TGTGCCAGCAGCCAAGGACAATCGTATGGCTACACCTTC
CASSQGQSYGYTF
>TRBD2|TRBV28|.|TRBJ2-7
TGTGCCGGGAGGATAGCGGGACCTTCCTACGAGCAGTACTTC
CAGRIAGPSYEQYF
>TRBD1|TRBV6-5|.|TRBJ2-5
TGTGCCAGCAGGTTGGGACAGAGCAACCAAGAGACCCAGTACTTC
CASRLGQSNQETQYF
>TRBD1|TRBV28|.|TRBJ1-3
TGTGCCAGCAGTATCCGGACAGGTTTGGTGAACACCATATATTTT
CASSIRTGLVNTIYF
>.|TRBV11-3|.|TRBJ1-1
TGTGCCAGGACGTCGCGGGCAGCCGTGATGAACACTGAAGCTTTCTTT
CARTSRAAVMNTEAFF
>TRBD2|TRBV9|.|TRBJ2-3
TGTGCCAGTCAGCGGCGGGGAGGGCCATCAGATACGCAGTATTTT
CASQRRGGPSDTQYF
>TRBD1|TRBV5-4|.|TRBJ1-1
TGTGCCAGCAGCACGGACAGGGGTTTACCTGAAGCTTTCTTT
CASSTDRGLPEAFF